A selection of T cell receptor beta chains follows, all from one sample in a study of blood T cell repertoires in COVID-19. Repertoires were generated with immunoSEQ multiplex PCR, while TCRdb's copy carries only in-frame clones and drops some. The sample has 270,000 or so clones, approximately 86% seen once. The sample comprised peripheral blood. Receptors were obtained from a man aged 35-49 years with active or convalescent COVID-19. The CDR3 runs from the conserved cysteine through the conserved F or W. The D gene is left open where the match is weak. A row's size may be missing; if present it is once, few, many or a size class.

CAWTPGSSGYTF	TGTGCCTGGACCCCGGGGAGCTCTGGCTACACCTTC	-	TRBV30	TRBJ1-2	-
CASRPWTGDEKLFF	TGTGCCAGCAGGCCTTGGACAGGGGATGAAAAACTGTTTTTT	-	TRBV6-5	TRBJ1-4	TRBD1
CASSVGAGTSNEKLFF	TGTGCCAGCAGCGTAGGGGCCGGGACAAGTAATGAAAAACTGTTTTTT	once	TRBV9	TRBJ1-4	-
CASSLIRGQHEAFF	TGCGCCAGCAGCTTGATTCGGGGACAGCATGAAGCTTTCTTT	-	TRBV5-1	TRBJ1-1	TRBD1
CSASRLAGGPQSYEQYF	TGCAGTGCTAGTCGACTAGCGGGAGGGCCCCAGTCCTACGAGCAGTACTTC	once	TRBV20-1	TRBJ2-7	TRBD2
CASSAGRSTEAFF	TGTGCCAGCAGCGCCGGGAGAAGCACTGAAGCTTTCTTT	-	TRBV21-1	TRBJ1-1	-
CAWNRMYNSPLHF	TGTGCCTGGAACAGAATGTATAATTCACCCCTCCACTTT	-	TRBV30	TRBJ1-6	-
CASSPGLAGAADTQYF	TGTGCCAGCAGCCCTGGACTAGCGGGGGCCGCGGATACGCAGTATTTT	-	TRBV7-9	TRBJ2-3	TRBD2
CASSPQGTDTQYF	TGCGCCAGCAGCCCCCAGGGCACAGATACGCAGTATTTT	-	TRBV5-1	TRBJ2-3	-
CASSEGGTGIYEQYF	TGTGCCAGCAGTGAAGGGGGGACAGGGATTTACGAGCAGTACTTC	once	TRBV6-1	TRBJ2-7	TRBD1